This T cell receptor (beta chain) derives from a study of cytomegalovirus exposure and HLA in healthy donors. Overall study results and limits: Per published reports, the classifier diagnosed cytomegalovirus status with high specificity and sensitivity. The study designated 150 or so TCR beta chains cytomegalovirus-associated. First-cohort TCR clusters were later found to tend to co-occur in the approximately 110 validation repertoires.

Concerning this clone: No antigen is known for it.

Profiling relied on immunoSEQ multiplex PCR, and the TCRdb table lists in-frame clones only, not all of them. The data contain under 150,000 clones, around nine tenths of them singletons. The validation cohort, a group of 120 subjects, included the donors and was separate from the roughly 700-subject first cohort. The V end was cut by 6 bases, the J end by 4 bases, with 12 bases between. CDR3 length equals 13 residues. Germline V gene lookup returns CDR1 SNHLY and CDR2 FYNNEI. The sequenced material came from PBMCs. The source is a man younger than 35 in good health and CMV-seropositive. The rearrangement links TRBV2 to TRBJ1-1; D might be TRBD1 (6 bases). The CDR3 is CASSSTGFTEAFF. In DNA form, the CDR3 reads TGTGCCAGCAGCTCTACAGGGTTCACTGAAGCTTTCTTT.